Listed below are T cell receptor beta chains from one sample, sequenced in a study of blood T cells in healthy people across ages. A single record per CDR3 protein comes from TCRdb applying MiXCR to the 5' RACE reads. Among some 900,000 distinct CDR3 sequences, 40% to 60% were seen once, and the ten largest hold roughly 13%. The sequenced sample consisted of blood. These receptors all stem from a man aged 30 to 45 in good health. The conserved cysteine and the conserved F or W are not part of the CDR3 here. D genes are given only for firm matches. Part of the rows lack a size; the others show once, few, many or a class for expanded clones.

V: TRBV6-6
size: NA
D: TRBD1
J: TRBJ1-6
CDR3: ASSFETGTGISPLH

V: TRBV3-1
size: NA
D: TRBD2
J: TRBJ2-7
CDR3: ASSLAGTSDEQY

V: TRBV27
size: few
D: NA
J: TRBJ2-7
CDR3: ASSLLPGLPNEQY

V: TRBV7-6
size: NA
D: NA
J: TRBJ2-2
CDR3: ASTPSSGELF

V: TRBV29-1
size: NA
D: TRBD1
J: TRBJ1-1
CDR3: SAMGQENTEAF

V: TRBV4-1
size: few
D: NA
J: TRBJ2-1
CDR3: ASSREPTEQF

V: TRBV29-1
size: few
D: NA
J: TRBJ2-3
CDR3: SVRRDQGTDTQY

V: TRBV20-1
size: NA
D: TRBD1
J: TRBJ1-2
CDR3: SLRGDRGGGYT

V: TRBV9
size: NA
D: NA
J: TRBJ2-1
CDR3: ASSVPGEQF

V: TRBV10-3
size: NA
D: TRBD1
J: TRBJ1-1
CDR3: AIKPYDRAMGTEAF